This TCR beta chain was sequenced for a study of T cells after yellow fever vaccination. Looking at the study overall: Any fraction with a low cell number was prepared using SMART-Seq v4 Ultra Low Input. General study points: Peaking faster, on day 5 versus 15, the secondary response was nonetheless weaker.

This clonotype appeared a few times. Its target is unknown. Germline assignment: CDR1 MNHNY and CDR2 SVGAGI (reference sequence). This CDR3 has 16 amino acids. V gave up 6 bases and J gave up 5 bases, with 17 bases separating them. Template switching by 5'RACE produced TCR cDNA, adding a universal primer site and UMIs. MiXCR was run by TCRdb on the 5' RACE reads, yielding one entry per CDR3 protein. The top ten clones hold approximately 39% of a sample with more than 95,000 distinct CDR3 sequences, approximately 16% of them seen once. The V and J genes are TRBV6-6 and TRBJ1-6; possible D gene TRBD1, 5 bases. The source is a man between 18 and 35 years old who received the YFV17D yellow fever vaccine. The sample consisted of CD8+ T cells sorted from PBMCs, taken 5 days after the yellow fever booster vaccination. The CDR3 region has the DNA TGTGCCAGCAGCACCGTCTTCGGGGCGAATAATTCACCCCTCCACTTT. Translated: CASSTVFGANNSPLHF.